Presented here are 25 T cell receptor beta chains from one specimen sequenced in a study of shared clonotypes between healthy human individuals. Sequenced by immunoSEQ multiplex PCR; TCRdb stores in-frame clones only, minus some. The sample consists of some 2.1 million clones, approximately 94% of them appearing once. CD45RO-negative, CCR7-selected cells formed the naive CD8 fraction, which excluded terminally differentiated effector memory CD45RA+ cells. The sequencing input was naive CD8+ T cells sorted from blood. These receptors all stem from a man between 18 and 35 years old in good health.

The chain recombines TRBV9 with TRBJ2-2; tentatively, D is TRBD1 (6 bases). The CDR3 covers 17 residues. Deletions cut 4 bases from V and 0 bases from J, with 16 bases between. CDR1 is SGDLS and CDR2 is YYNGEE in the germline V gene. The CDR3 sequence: CASSPLQGYSNTGELFF. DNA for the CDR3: TGTGCCAGCAGCCCTCTACAGGGCTATTCGAACACCGGGGAGCTGTTTTTT.

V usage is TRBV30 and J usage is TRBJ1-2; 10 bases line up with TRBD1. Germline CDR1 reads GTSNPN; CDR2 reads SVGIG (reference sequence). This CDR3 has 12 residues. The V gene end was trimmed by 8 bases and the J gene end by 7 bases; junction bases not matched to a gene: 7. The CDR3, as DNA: TGTGCCAGCGACGGGACAGGGGTTGGCTACACCTTC. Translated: CASDGTGVGYTF.

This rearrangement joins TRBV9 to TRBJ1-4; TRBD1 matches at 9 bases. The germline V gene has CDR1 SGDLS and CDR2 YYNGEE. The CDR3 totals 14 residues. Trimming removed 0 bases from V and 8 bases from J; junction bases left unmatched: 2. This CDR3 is CASSVGTGGEKLFF. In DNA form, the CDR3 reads TGTGCCAGCAGCGTAGGTACAGGGGGCGAAAAACTGTTTTTT.

As DNA, the CDR3 is TGTGCCAGCAGTGAGGTACAGGGGGCCTACAATGAGCAGTTCTTC. Its translation: CASSEVQGAYNEQFF. The J gene is TRBJ2-1, the V gene TRBV25-1; 8 bases line up with TRBD1. CDR3 size: 15 residues. CDR1 and CDR2 from the germline V gene are MGHDK and SYGVNS. V was pared by 3 bases and J by 2 bases, with 3 bases of the junction left unmatched.

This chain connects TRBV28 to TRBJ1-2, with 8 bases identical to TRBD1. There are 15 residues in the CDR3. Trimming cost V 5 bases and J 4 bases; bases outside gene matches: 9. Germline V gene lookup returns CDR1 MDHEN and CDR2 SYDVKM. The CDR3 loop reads CASSPLTGAGYGYTF. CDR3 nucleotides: TGTGCCAGCAGTCCACTGACAGGGGCCGGCTATGGCTACACCTTC.

DNA of the CDR3: TGTGCCAGCAGCCGCGGGGGGAGCTCCTACAATGAGCAGTTCTTC. Translated: CASSRGGSSYNEQFF. The chain is built from TRBV6-6 and TRBJ2-1, with 8 bases lining up with TRBD2. V dropped 6 bases and J dropped 0; count of bases not matched to a gene: 4. Germline values: CDR1 MNHNY, CDR2 SVGAGI (reference sequence). The length of the CDR3 is 15 residues.

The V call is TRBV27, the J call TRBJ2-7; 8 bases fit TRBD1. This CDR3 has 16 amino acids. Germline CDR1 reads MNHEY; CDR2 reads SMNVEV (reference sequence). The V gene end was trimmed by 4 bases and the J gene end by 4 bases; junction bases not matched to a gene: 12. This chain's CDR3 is CASSSLLGQGAYEQYF. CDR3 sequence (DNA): TGTGCCAGCAGTTCACTCCTCGGCCAGGGGGCTTACGAGCAGTACTTC.

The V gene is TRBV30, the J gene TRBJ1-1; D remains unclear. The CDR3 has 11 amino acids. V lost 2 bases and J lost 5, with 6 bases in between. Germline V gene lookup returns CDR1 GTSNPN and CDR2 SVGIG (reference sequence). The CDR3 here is CAWSIGTEAFF. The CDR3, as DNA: TGTGCCTGGAGTATCGGGACTGAAGCTTTCTTT. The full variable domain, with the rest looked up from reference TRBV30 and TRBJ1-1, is SQTIHQWPATLVQPVGSPLSLECTVEGTSNPNLYWYRQAAGRGLQLLFYSVGIGQISSEVPQNLSASRPQDRQFILSSKKLLLSDSGFYLCAWSIGTEAFFGQGTRLTVV.

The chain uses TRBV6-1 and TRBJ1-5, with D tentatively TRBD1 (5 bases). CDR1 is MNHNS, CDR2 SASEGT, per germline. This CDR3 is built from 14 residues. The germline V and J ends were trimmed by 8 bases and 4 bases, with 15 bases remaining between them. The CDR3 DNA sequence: TGTGCCAGCGGCGACAGACTAAGGAATCAGCCCCAGCATTTT. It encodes CASGDRLRNQPQHF.

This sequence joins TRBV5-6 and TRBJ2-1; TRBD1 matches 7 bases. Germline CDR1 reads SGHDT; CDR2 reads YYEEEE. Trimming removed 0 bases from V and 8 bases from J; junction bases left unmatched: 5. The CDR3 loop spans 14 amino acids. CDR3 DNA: TGTGCCAGCAGCTTGGGGGACAGTACGGATGAGCAGTTCTTC. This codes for CASSLGDSTDEQFF.

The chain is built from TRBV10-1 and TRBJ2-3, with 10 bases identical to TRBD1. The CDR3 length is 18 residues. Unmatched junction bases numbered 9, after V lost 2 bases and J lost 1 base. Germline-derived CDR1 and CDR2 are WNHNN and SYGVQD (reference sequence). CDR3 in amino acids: CASSETAIGTGGTDTQYF. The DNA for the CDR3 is TGCGCCAGCAGTGAGACCGCGATCGGGACAGGGGGCACAGATACGCAGTATTTT.

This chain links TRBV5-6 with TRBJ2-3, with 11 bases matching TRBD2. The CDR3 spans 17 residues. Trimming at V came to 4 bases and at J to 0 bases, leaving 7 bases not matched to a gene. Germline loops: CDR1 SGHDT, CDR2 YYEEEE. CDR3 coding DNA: TGTGCCAGCAGCAGATCGGGACTAGCGGACAGCACAGATACGCAGTATTTT. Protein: CASSRSGLADSTDTQYF.

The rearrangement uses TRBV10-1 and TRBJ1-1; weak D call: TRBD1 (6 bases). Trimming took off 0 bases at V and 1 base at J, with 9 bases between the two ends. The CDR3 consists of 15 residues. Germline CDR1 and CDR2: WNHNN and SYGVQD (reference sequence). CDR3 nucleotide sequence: TGCGCCAGCAGTGAGTCGGGGGGGCCGAACACTGAAGCTTTCTTT. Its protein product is CASSESGGPNTEAFF.

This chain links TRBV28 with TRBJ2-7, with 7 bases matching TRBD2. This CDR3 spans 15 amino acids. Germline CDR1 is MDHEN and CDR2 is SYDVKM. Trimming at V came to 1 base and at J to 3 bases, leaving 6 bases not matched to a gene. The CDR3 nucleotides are TGTGCCAGCAGTTTATATCCTAGCGGCCACTACGAGCAGTACTTC. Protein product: CASSLYPSGHYEQYF. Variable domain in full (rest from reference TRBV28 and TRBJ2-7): DVKVTQSSRYLVKRTGEKVFLECVQDMDHENMFWYRQDPGLGLRLIYFSYDVKMKEKGDIPEGYSVSREKKERFSLILESASTNQTSMYLCASSLYPSGHYEQYFGPGTRLTVT.

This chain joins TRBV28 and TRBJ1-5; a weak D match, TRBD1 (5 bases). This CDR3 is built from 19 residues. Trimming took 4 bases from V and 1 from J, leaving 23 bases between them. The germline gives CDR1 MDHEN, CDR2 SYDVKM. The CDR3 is CASSSHYVRVDSSNQPQHF. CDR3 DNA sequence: TGTGCCAGCAGTTCCCATTATGTCAGGGTAGATTCGAGCAATCAGCCCCAGCATTTT.

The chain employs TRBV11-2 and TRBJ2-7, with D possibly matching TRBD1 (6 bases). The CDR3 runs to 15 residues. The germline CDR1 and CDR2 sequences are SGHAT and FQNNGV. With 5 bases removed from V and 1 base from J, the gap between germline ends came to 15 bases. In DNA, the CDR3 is TGTGCCAGCAGCCACGGAACGGGGACATCCTACGAGCAGTACTTC. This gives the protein CASSHGTGTSYEQYF. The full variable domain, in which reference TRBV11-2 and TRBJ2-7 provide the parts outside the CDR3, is EAGVAQSPRYKIIEKRQSVAFWCNPISGHATLYWYQQILGQGPKLLIQFQNNGVVDDSQLPKDRFSAERLKGVDSTLKIQPAKLEDSAVYLCASSHGTGTSYEQYFGPGTRLTVT.

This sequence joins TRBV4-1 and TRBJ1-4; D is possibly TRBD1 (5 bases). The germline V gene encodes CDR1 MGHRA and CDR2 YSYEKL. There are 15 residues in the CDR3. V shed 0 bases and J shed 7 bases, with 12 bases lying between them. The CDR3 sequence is CASSQEEGPGEKLFF. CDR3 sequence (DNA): TGCGCCAGCAGCCAAGAAGAGGGGCCCGGTGAAAAACTGTTTTTT.

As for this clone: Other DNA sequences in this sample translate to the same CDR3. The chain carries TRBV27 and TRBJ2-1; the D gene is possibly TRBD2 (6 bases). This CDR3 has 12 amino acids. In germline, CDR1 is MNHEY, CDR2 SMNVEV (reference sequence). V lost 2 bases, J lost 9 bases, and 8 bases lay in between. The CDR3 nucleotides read TGTGCCAGCAGTTTAGTGCGGGGTGAGCAGTTCTTC. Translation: CASSLVRGEQFF.

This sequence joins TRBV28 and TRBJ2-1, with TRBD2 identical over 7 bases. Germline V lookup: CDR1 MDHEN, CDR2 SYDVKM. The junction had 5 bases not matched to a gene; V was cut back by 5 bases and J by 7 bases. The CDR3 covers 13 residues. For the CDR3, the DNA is TGTGCCAGCAGTCTAGCGGAATGGAATGAGCAGTTCTTC. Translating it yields CASSLAEWNEQFF.

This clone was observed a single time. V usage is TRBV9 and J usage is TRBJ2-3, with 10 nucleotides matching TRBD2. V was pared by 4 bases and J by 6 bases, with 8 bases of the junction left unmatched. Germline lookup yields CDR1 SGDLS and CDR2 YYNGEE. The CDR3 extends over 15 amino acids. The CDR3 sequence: CASSTSSGGLDTQYF. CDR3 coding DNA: TGTGCCAGCAGCACCTCTAGCGGGGGCTTGGATACGCAGTATTTT.

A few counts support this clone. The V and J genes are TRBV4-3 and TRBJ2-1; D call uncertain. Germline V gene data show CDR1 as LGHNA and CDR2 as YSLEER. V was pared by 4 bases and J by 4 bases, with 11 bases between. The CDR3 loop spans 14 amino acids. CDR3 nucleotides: TGCGCCAGCAGCCTGGAACAACCTTACAATGAGCAGTTCTTC. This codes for CASSLEQPYNEQFF.

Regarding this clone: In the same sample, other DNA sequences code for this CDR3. The CDR3 DNA is TGTGCCAGCAGCGTAGTAGCGGGGGGCTACGAGCAGTACTTC. Translating it yields CASSVVAGGYEQYF. The rearrangement uses TRBV9 and TRBJ2-7; 10 bases line up with TRBD2. The trim removed 0 bases at V and 3 bases at J, leaving 0 bases unmatched. Per germline, CDR1 SGDLS and CDR2 YYNGEE. The CDR3 sequence is 14 residues long.

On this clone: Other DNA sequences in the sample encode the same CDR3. The CDR3 sequence: CASSLTGSYEQYF. Here the CDR3 DNA reads TGTGCCAGCAGCTTGACTGGGTCCTACGAGCAGTACTTC. This chain joins TRBV13 and TRBJ2-7; D gene ambiguous. Germline V gene lookup returns CDR1 PRHDT and CDR2 FYEKMQ (reference sequence). Trimming cost V 3 bases and J 1 base, with 7 bases left between them. The CDR3 is 13 amino acids.

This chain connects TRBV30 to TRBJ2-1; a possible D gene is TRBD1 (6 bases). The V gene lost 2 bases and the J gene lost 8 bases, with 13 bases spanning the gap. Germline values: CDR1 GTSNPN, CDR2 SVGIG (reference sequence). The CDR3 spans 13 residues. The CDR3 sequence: CAWSPQGWDEQFF. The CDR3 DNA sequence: TGTGCCTGGAGTCCTCAGGGGTGGGATGAGCAGTTCTTC.

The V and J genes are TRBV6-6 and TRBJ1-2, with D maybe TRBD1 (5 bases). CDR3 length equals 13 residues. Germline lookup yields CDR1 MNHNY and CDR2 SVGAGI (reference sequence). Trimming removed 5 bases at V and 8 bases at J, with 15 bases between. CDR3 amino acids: CASSTPWQGGYTF. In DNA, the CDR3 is TGTGCCAGCAGTACTCCCTGGCAGGGAGGCTACACCTTC.